Listed below are T cell receptor beta chains from one sample, sequenced in a study of T-cell reconstitution after alpha-beta-depleted transplantation in children. TCRdb itself ran the PCR reads through MiXCR, one entry per CDR3 protein. In the table there are 200,000 to 300,000 distinct CDR3 sequences, approximately 12% of which are singletons. The source material was PBMCs from the stem cell graft donor, sampled from the stem cell graft. The receptors derive from a human donor who donated a stem cell graft to a child with acute lymphoblastic leukemia. Both conserved end residues are part of each CDR3. A D gene is named only where the DNA matches it firmly. A clone size is listed for some rows: how often the clone was seen (once, few, many), or a class if it is expanded.

>TRBJ2-1|NA|TRBV27|many
CASSLVAGSSEQFF
TGTGCCAGCAGTTTAGTGGCAGGGTCCAGTGAGCAGTTCTTC
>TRBJ2-7|NA|TRBV20-1|many
CSARDVRRVSYEQYF
TGCAGTGCTAGAGATGTCCGGCGGGTGTCCTACGAGCAGTACTTC
>TRBJ2-1|TRBD1|TRBV2|many
CASSDLGQGSYNEQFF
TGTGCCAGCAGTGATTTGGGACAGGGGTCCTACAATGAGCAGTTCTTC
>TRBJ2-7|NA|TRBV6-1|many
CASRGSYEQYF
TGTGCCAGCCGGGGCTCCTACGAGCAGTACTTC
>TRBJ2-3|TRBD2|TRBV4-3|few
CASSQGEGDTQYF
TGCGCCAGCAGCCAAGGGGAGGGGGATACGCAGTATTTT
>TRBJ2-1|TRBD1|TRBV24-1|NA
CAAIDLKGQGVSGSSYNEQFF
TGTGCGGCCATTGATTTGAAAGGACAGGGGGTAAGCGGAAGCTCCTACAATGAGCAGTTCTTC
>TRBJ1-5|NA|TRBV5-5|many
CASSLRGREEVNQPQHF
TGTGCCAGCAGCTTGCGGGGGCGGGAGGAGGTCAATCAGCCCCAGCATTTT
>TRBJ1-6|NA|TRBV6-5|many
CASSYEGFNSPLHF
TGTGCCAGCAGTTACGAGGGATTTAATTCACCCCTCCACTTT
>TRBJ2-1|NA|TRBV12-3/TRBV12-4|many
CASSLQGNEQFF
TGTGCCAGCAGCTTACAGGGAAATGAGCAGTTCTTC
>TRBJ1-5|NA|TRBV21-1|NA
CASSASMGASSNQPQHF
TGTGCCAGCAGCGCTTCGATGGGGGCTTCGAGCAATCAGCCCCAGCATTTT
>TRBJ2-3|NA|TRBV6-1|many
CASSDLIAARSTDTQYF
TGTGCCAGCAGTGACCTAATAGCGGCCCGCTCCACAGATACGCAGTATTTT
>TRBJ1-2|NA|TRBV7-2|many
CASSLNPRDYGYTF
TGTGCCAGCAGCTTAAATCCCAGAGACTATGGCTACACCTTC
>TRBJ1-4|NA|TRBV20-1|many
CSARFGGRFGDEKLFF
TGCAGTGCTAGATTCGGGGGTCGCTTCGGCGATGAAAAACTGTTTTTT
>TRBJ2-7|TRBD1|TRBV6-1|many
CASSPMDRGYTYEQYF
TGTGCCAGCAGTCCCATGGACAGGGGCTATACCTACGAGCAGTACTTC
>TRBJ2-7|TRBD1|TRBV28|many
CASTMLNPRDRRTYEQYF
TGTGCCAGCACAATGCTAAACCCCCGGGACAGGCGTACCTACGAGCAGTACTTC
>TRBJ1-5|NA|TRBV20-1|many
CSALVVDSQPQHF
TGCAGTGCTCTCGTAGTGGATAGTCAGCCCCAGCATTTT
>TRBJ2-7|TRBD1|TRBV5-1|many
CASSPRQGSSYEQYF
TGCGCCAGCAGCCCAAGACAGGGCAGCTCCTACGAGCAGTACTTC
>TRBJ1-5|NA|TRBV11-2|NA
CASSPWEAGVGARNQPQHF
TGTGCCAGCAGCCCCTGGGAAGCCGGAGTCGGGGCGCGGAATCAGCCCCAGCATTTT
>TRBJ2-2|NA|TRBV5-1|many
CASSTAQGRAGELFF
TGCGCCAGCAGCACCGCCCAGGGGAGAGCCGGGGAGCTGTTTTTT
>TRBJ1-4|NA|TRBV6-5|many
CASSYRGVSEKLFF
TGTGCCAGCAGTTATAGGGGGGTTTCTGAAAAACTGTTTTTT
>TRBJ2-7|TRBD1|TRBV6-5|many
CASSFTGGASYEQYF
TGTGCCAGCAGTTTCACAGGGGGCGCATCCTACGAGCAGTACTTC
>TRBJ2-1|NA|TRBV5-1|many
CASSLRLANEQFF
TGCGCCAGCAGCCTCCGACTTGCCAATGAGCAGTTCTTC
>TRBJ2-7|NA|TRBV7-9|many
CASSLQTAYEQYF
TGTGCCAGCAGCTTGCAGACCGCCTACGAGCAGTACTTC
>TRBJ2-3|TRBD2|TRBV28|few
CASSSRFTSGRTDTQYF
TGTGCCAGCAGTTCCCGCTTCACTAGCGGACGCACAGATACGCAGTATTTT
>TRBJ1-5|NA|TRBV30|NA
CAWKQQDLQPQHF
TGTGCCTGGAAACAACAGGATCTTCAGCCCCAGCATTTT
>TRBJ1-5|NA|TRBV5-6|many
CASSSGGKANQPQHF
TGTGCCAGCAGCTCTGGGGGGAAAGCCAATCAGCCCCAGCATTTT
>TRBJ2-5|TRBD1|TRBV3-1|few
CASRTTWGTAQETQYF
TGTGCCAGCAGGACGACTTGGGGGACAGCCCAAGAGACCCAGTACTTC
>TRBJ2-1|NA|TRBV5-1|few
CASSLIRQNEQFF
TGCGCCAGCAGCTTGATCAGGCAAAATGAGCAGTTCTTC
>TRBJ2-3|NA|TRBV7-2|NA
CASSLAVYTDTQYF
TGTGCCAGCAGCTTAGCGGTCTACACAGATACGCAGTATTTT
>TRBJ2-7|TRBD1|TRBV4-3|many
CASSVRTGTYEQYF
TGCGCCAGCAGCGTTCGGACAGGGACCTACGAGCAGTACTTC
>TRBJ2-7|TRBD1|TRBV20-1|many
CSAPPPGQDEQYF
TGCAGTGCTCCTCCTCCGGGACAGGACGAGCAGTACTTC
>TRBJ1-2|NA|TRBV12-3/TRBV12-4|many
CASSSSPGDGYTF
TGTGCCAGCAGTTCCTCTCCAGGGGACGGCTACACCTTC
>TRBJ2-2|NA|TRBV25-1|many
CASSSLDFRTTGELFF
TGTGCCAGCAGTTCCCTAGATTTCCGGACTACCGGGGAGCTGTTTTTT
>TRBJ1-1|NA|TRBV20-1|many
CSARDQGHPRAAFF
TGCAGTGCTAGAGATCAGGGACACCCAAGGGCAGCTTTCTTT
>TRBJ2-4|TRBD2|TRBV9|many
CASSVGIGTSAVNIQYF
TGTGCCAGCAGCGTAGGAATAGGGACTAGCGCAGTGAACATTCAGTACTTC
>TRBJ2-5|NA|TRBV6-1|few
CASSPPTGQVSQYF
TGTGCCAGCAGCCCCCCGACAGGTCAGGTGTCCCAGTACTTC
>TRBJ2-5|TRBD2|TRBV4-3|many
CASSQDWTSGETQYF
TGCGCCAGCAGCCAAGATTGGACTAGTGGCGAGACCCAGTACTTC
>TRBJ1-1|NA|TRBV11-2|many
CASSLGGGTTREAFF
TGTGCCAGCAGCCTGGGGGGAGGTACGACCAGAGAAGCTTTCTTT
>TRBJ1-6|TRBD1|TRBV20-1|many
CSALFRDSAPLHF
TGCAGTGCGCTCTTCCGGGACAGTGCACCCCTCCACTTT
>TRBJ2-1|NA|TRBV20-1|many
CSAIPQGIYNEQFF
TGCAGTGCCATCCCTCAGGGGATCTACAATGAGCAGTTCTTC
>TRBJ2-1|NA|TRBV6-5|many
CASSYSVNPSSYNEQFF
TGTGCCAGCAGTTACTCAGTGAACCCGAGCTCCTACAATGAGCAGTTCTTC
>TRBJ2-7|TRBD2|TRBV20-1|many
CSADGIYSGRAPYEQYF
TGCAGTGCTGACGGAATTTATAGCGGGAGGGCCCCCTACGAGCAGTACTTC
>TRBJ2-2|NA|TRBV3-2|many
CASRETSNTGELFF
TGTGCCAGCAGAGAGACCTCGAACACCGGGGAGCTGTTTTTT
>TRBJ1-2|NA|TRBV29-1|many
CSVEAGSLLYGYTF
TGCAGCGTTGAGGCCGGCTCGCTTCTCTATGGCTACACCTTC
>TRBJ2-5|NA|TRBV7-9|many
CASSLTGLAGSSETQYF
TGTGCCAGCAGCCTCACCGGGCTAGCTGGCAGCTCAGAGACCCAGTACTTC
>TRBJ2-7|TRBD1|TRBV7-8|many
CASSSTGGGKQYF
TGTGCCAGCAGCTCTACAGGGGGAGGAAAGCAGTACTTC
>TRBJ2-5|TRBD2|TRBV7-2|few
CASSSGLVGETQYF
TGTGCCAGCAGCTCGGGACTAGTCGGCGAGACCCAGTACTTC
>TRBJ2-3|NA|TRBV6-5|many
CASSYGAIGDTQYF
TGTGCCAGCAGTTATGGAGCCATAGGAGATACGCAGTATTTT
>TRBJ2-1|NA|TRBV19|few
CATTSWDEQFF
TGTGCCACCACCTCGTGGGATGAGCAGTTCTTC
>TRBJ2-1|NA|TRBV7-9|many
CASSLDGGSAVNEQFF
TGTGCCAGCAGCTTAGATGGGGGTAGCGCGGTCAATGAGCAGTTCTTC